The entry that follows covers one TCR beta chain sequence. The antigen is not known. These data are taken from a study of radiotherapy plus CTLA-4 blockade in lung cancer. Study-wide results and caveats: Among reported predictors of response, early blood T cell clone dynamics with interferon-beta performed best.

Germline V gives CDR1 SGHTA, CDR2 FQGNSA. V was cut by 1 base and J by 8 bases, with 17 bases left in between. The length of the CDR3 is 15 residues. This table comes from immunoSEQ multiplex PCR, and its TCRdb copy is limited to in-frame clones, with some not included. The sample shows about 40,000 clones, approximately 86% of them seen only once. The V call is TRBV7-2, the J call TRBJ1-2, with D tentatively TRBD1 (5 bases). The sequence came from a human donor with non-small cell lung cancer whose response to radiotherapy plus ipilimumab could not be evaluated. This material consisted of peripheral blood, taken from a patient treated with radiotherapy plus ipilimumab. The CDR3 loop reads CASSLGVAGGQGYTF. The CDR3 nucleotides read TGTGCCAGCAGCTTAGGGGTGGCGGGGGGTCAAGGCTACACCTTC.